Listed below are T cell receptor beta chains from one sample, sequenced in a study of control samples from healthy donors and cancer patients. The protocol was immunoSEQ multiplex PCR, while the TCRdb copy is restricted to in-frame clones and leaves out a portion. The sample has more than 150,000 clones; around 93% are singletons. The sequenced sample was blood. These receptors came from a man younger than 35 in good health. CDR3s include the opening cysteine and the closing phenylalanine or tryptophan. Fields, in order: V gene, clone size, D gene, J gene, CDR3 protein, CDR3 DNA. The D gene is left open where the match is weak. Clone size is given for some rows only: seen once, a few or many times, or a class if the clone is expanded.

>TRBV24-1|-|TRBD1|TRBJ2-1
CATSDYRTGKGVNEQFF
TGTGCCACCAGTGACTACAGGACAGGGAAGGGGGTCAATGAGCAGTTCTTC
>TRBV3-1/TRBV3-2|-|-|TRBJ2-2
CASSPTPDTGELFF
TGTGCCAGCAGCCCAACACCAGATACCGGGGAGCTGTTTTTT
>TRBV5-1|-|TRBD2|TRBJ2-7
CASSWIRPSGAYEQYF
TGCGCCAGCAGCTGGATTCGGCCTAGCGGGGCCTACGAGCAGTACTTC
>TRBV18|-|-|TRBJ2-3
CASSPRGTYNSRDTQYF
TGTGCCAGCTCACCACGAGGGACGTACAATTCACGAGATACGCAGTATTTT
>TRBV10-3|-|-|TRBJ2-4
CAISDRGDGKNIQYF
TGTGCCATCAGTGACAGAGGGGATGGCAAAAACATTCAGTACTTC
>TRBV5-1|few|-|TRBJ1-2
CASSLAPGSGYGYTF
TGCGCCAGCAGCTTGGCTCCTGGTTCTGGATATGGCTACACCTTC
>TRBV3-1/TRBV3-2|-|-|TRBJ2-2
CASRLGNTGELFF
TGTGCCAGCAGGCTCGGGAACACCGGGGAGCTGTTTTTT
>TRBV27|-|-|TRBJ2-3
CASSFGGADTQYF
TGTGCCAGCAGTTTTGGGGGCGCAGATACGCAGTATTTT
>TRBV27|-|TRBD2|TRBJ2-7
CASSNGGALRYEQYF
TGTGCCAGCAGCAACGGGGGGGCACTCCGCTACGAGCAGTACTTC
>TRBV7-9|-|TRBD1|TRBJ1-1
CASSPRDREPEAFF
TGTGCCAGCAGCCCCCGGGACAGGGAACCTGAAGCTTTCTTT
>TRBV7-8|-|-|TRBJ2-3
CASSLRSGTPNTDTQYF
TGTGCCAGCAGCCTCCGAAGCGGTACACCGAACACAGATACGCAGTATTTT
>TRBV5-8|-|-|TRBJ1-4
CASSLAAGGFGEKLFF
TGTGCCAGCAGCTTGGCCGCAGGAGGGTTTGGAGAAAAACTGTTTTTT
>TRBV18|-|-|TRBJ1-2
CASSPAVTRGYTF
TGTGCCAGCTCACCAGCTGTGACCAGAGGCTACACCTTC
>TRBV18|once|-|TRBJ1-4
CASSPEARNEKLFF
TGTGCCAGCTCACCAGAGGCTCGAAATGAAAAACTGTTTTTT
>TRBV6-2/TRBV6-3|-|TRBD1|TRBJ2-7
CASSPSRYRGYVEQYF
TGTGCCAGCAGCCCCAGCCGGTACAGGGGGTACGTCGAGCAGTACTTC
>TRBV11-2|-|TRBD2|TRBJ2-7
CASSSDIAGLSEQYF
TGTGCCAGCAGCTCCGACATAGCGGGACTCTCCGAGCAGTACTTC
>TRBV27|once|TRBD1|TRBJ1-5
CASSPLGTGRGQPQHF
TGTGCCAGCAGTCCGCTAGGGACAGGTCGTGGTCAGCCCCAGCATTTT
>TRBV18|-|TRBD1|TRBJ1-2
CASSPQGDRSYTF
TGTGCCAGCTCACCACAGGGGGACAGAAGCTACACCTTC
>TRBV10-3|-|-|TRBJ1-3
CAISVTGSGNTIYF
TGTGCCATCAGTGTGACAGGCTCTGGAAACACCATATATTTT
>TRBV6-2/TRBV6-3|-|-|TRBJ2-4
CASSYSIGAKNIQYF
TGTGCCAGCAGTTACTCGATTGGAGCCAAAAACATTCAGTACTTC
>TRBV6-5|-|TRBD2|TRBJ2-7
CASSTFSSGGYEQYF
TGTGCCAGCAGTACCTTTTCTAGCGGGGGCTACGAGCAGTACTTC
>TRBV13|-|TRBD2|TRBJ2-7
CASSLTSGGAEYEQYF
TGTGCCAGCAGCTTGACTAGCGGGGGGGCTGAATACGAGCAGTACTTC